This entry features one T cell receptor (beta chain) sequence. The target antigen is unknown. Sample-barcoded 5' priming and a J-beta primer mix drove a second PCR of about 7 to 12 cycles. The authors tagged each cDNA molecule using a template-switch adaptor with 12 random nucleotides. TCRdb independently ran MiXCR on the 5' RACE reads; one entry per CDR3 protein. The repertoire holds some 750,000 distinct CDR3 sequences, with about 20% as singletons. Donors were systemically healthy Caucasian individuals from Russia aged roughly 6 to 100 years. This sample was taken from a study of blood T cells in healthy people across ages. Study-level findings and limits: Diversity figures based on one million T cells were deemed too low.

The V end was cut by 1 base, the J end by 1 base, with 6 bases between. CDR3 length: 14 residues. Germline V gene sequence: CDR1 SGHKS, CDR2 YYEKEE (reference sequence). This receptor was taken from a man in his 70s in good health. Specimen: blood. The V and J genes are TRBV5-5 and TRBJ1-5; D ambiguous. CDR3 sequence (DNA): TGTGCCAGCAGCTTGTTGTGGAGCAATCAGCCCCAGCATTTT. Encoded protein: CASSLLWSNQPQHF.